Included here is one T cell receptor (beta chain) sequence, with context. This clonotype was found a few times. It lacks a known antigen. Base qualities are not provided; no much larger clone lies one nucleotide away. Only healthy Caucasian donors were included. Three pairs of female monozygotic twins, all aged about 18 to 30 years, made up the twin cohort. Positive isolation kits from Invitrogen were used to isolate the CD4+ and CD8+ T cell populations. These data originate in a study of identical twins (dated by TCRdb to about 2016). Background on the whole study: TCR alpha and beta repertoires from monozygotic twins, unrelated adults of various ages and cord blood were deep-sequenced to test whether fetal clonotypes persist. To rule out contamination, the twin experiments were replicated at different times with different library preparation protocols.

V ends up 7 bases short and J 5 bases short, with an unmatched junction base count of 5. The CDR3 runs 14 amino acids, cysteine and phenylalanine included. CDR3 DNA is the only sequence kept; it has 42 bases, read in frame from the first base. General conclusions and limits of the study: Invariant T cells such as MAIT and iNKT could partly confound zero-insertion analyses, although diverse VJ usage argued against such confounding for most clonotypes. Because the same donors could not be followed over many years, the conclusions relied on cross-sectional statistical analysis. Fewer insertions were carried by abundant cord blood beta clonotypes, a similar but weaker trend appeared in young adult naive repertoires, and no such trend appeared in memory repertoires. Out-of-frame TCR alpha sequences shared between twins showed an excess of low generation-probability sequences compared with coincidental sharing between unrelated individuals. Out-of-frame TCR alpha sharing in monozygotic twins was systematically underestimated by recombination models, whereas sharing between unrelated individuals was in agreement with the recombination models. The excess sharing between twins in beta out-of-frame sequences was weaker because fewer shared sequences reduced the signal-to-noise ratio.

Preparation of the library involved 5' RACE. This sample was sequenced with an Illumina HiSeq 2000. A universal primer binding site was introduced by template switching, and a unique molecular identifier was present in the final cDNA, enabling accurate counting of TCR cDNA molecules. Specific primers in the conserved constant-segment region were used to synthesize first-strand cDNA for the TCR alpha and beta chains. Each cDNA library was double barcoded, with a SMART-Mk sample barcode plus Illumina barcodes, to control for contamination. TruSeq adapter sequences, together with Illumina sample barcodes, were added in two successive PCR steps. TCR alpha and beta cDNA libraries were sequenced on the Illumina HiSeq platform with custom primers. From the authors' description of their analysis: Raw reads were processed with MiGEC to extract unique molecular identifiers, and MiXCR was used to determine CDR3 positions. Recombination models were inferred per individual with the repgenHMM and IGoR tools using an EM algorithm. The analysis of shared clonotypes was done with the tcR package in R, with sharing normalized by the product of cloneset sizes. To study raw recombination without the effects of thymic and clonal selection, out-of-frame nonproductive sequences were analyzed. TCRdb cleaned the public reads at Q25 with fastp, built clones with MiXCR and kept in-frame beta chains. Rows are combined by CDR3 protein, so each entry shows the most common genes and DNA. These V and J calls originate from TCRdb's pipeline instead of the authors' own analysis. This sample comprises about 530,000 distinct CDR3 sequences, about a fifth of them detected only once. The top ten hold about 0.48% of the sample.

The data were also submitted as part of a second study, on yellow fever vaccine responses in identical twins. As the second publication notes: According to the authors, in identical twins the way T cells responded to vaccination appeared partly convergent and partly personalized. In identical twins, the study followed T cell clones that responded to the vaccine with precision.

The TCR sequence derives from a woman aged 18-29 years in good health. Here the chain combines TRBV12-3 or TRBV12-4 and TRBJ2-5; the central 12 bases match TRBD2. Material: CD4+ T cells sorted from blood. CDR3 sequence: CASTLAGGRETQYF. DNA sequence: TGTGCCAGCACCCTAGCGGGGGGGCGGGAGACCCAGTACTTC.